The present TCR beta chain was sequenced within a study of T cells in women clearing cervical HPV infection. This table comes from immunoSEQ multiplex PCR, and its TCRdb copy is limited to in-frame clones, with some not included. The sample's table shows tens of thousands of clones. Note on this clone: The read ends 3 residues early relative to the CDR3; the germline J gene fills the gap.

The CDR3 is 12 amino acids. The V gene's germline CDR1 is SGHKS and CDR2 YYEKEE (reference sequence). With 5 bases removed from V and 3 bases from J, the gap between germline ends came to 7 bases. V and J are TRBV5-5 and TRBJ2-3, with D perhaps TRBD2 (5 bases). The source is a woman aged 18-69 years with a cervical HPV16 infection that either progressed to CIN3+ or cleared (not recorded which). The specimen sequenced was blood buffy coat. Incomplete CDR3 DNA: TGTGCCAGCAGTACTAGAACAGATACG. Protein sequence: CASSTRTDT. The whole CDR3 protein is CASSTRTDTQYF. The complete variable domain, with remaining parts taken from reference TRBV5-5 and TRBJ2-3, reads DAGVTQSPTHLIKTRGQQVTLRCSPISGHKSVSWYQQVLGQGPQFIFQYYEKEERGRGNFPDRFSARQFPNYSSELNVNALLLGDSALYLCASSTRTDTQYFGPGTRLTVL.